This TCR beta chain was recovered during a study of post-analysis software for immune sequencing data. Findings and limits, study-wide: Multiple sclerosis patients had significantly lower normalized Chao1 diversity than controls. TRBV5-6, TRBV5-1 and TRBV20-1 were among a few TRBV segments more frequent in patients than controls.

Unique-molecular-identifier-tagged TCR beta cDNA libraries were used. A single record per CDR3 protein comes from TCRdb applying MiXCR to the PCR reads. The sample shows fewer than 550,000 distinct CDR3 sequences, around 34% of them seen only once. About this clonotype itself: Its matching antigen is unknown.

CDR3 length: 17 amino acids. V shed 0 bases and J shed 6 bases, with 18 bases lying between them. Germline CDR1 is SGHAT and CDR2 is FQNNGV. The source of this sequence is a girl aged 2 to 17 with multiple sclerosis. Sequenced sample: blood. The chain is built from TRBV11-2 and TRBJ1-5, with D unclear. As DNA, the CDR3 is TGTGCCAGCAGCTTAGAGATGCGGGTGATAGTTGGTCAGCCCCAGCATTTT. This translates into CASSLEMRVIVGQPQHF.